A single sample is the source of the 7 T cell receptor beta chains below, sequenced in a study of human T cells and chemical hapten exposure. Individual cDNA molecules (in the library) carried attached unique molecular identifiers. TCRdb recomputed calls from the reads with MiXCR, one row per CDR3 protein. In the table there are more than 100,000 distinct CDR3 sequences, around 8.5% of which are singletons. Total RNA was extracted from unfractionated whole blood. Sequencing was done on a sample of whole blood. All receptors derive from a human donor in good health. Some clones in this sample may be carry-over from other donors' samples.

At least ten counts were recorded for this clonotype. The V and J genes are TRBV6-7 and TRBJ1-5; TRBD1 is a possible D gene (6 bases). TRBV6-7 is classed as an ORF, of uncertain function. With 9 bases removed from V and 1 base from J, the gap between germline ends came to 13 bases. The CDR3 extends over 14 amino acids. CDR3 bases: TGTGCCAGAGAGCGACAGGTCAGCAATCAGCCCCAGCATTTT. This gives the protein CARERQVSNQPQHF.

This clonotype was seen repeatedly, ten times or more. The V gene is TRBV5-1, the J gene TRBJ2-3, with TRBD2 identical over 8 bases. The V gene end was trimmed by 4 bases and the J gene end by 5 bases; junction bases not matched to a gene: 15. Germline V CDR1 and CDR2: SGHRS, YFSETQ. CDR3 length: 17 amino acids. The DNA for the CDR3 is TGCGCCAGCAGCCGGGGGACGCGGGTAGCGGGAAGAGATACGCAGTATTTT. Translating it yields CASSRGTRVAGRDTQYF.

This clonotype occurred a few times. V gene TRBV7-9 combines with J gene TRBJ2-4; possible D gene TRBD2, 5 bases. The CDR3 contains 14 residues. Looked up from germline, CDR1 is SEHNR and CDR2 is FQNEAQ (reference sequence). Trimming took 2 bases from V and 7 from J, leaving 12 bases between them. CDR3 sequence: CASSLSAGGNIQYF. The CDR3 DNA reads TGTGCCAGCAGCTTATCTGCTGGCGGGAACATTCAGTACTTC.

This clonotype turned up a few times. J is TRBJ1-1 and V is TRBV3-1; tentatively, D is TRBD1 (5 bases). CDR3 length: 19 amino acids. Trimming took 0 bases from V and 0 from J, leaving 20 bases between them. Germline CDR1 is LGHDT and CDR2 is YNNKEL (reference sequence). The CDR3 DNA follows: TGTGCCAGCAGCCAAGACGCTATTAGGGGCCTTCTCATGAACACTGAAGCTTTCTTT. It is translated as CASSQDAIRGLLMNTEAFF.

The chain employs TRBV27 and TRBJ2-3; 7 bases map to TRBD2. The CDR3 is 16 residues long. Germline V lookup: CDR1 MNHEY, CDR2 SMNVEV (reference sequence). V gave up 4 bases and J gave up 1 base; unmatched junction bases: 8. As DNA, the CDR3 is TGTGCCAGCAGTTCTCCGACTAGCAAACGCACAGATACGCAGTATTTT. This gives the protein CASSSPTSKRTDTQYF.

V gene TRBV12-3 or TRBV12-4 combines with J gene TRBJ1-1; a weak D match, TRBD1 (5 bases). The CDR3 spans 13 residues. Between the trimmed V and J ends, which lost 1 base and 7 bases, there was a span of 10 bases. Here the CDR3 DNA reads TGTGCCAGCAGTTTAGTTCGGCAGGGTGAAGCTTTCTTT. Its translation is CASSLVRQGEAFF.

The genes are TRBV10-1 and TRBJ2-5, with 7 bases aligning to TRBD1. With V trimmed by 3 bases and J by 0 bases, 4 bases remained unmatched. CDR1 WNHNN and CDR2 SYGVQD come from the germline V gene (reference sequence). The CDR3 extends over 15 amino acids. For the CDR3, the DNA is TGCGCCAGCAGTGACCCTACAGGGGACCAAGAGACCCAGTACTTC. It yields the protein CASSDPTGDQETQYF.